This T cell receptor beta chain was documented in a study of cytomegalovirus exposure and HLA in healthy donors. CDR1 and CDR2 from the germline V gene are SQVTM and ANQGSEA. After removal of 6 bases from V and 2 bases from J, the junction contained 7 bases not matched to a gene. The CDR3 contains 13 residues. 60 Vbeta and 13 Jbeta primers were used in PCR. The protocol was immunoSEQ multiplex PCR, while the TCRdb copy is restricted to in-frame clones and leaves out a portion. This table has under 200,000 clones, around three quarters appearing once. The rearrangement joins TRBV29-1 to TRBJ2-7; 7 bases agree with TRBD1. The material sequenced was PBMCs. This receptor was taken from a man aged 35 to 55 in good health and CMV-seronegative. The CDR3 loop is CSVTGALPYEQYF. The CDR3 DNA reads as TGCAGCGTCACAGGGGCGCTCCCCTACGAGCAGTACTTC.